What follows describes a single T cell receptor (beta chain). The antigen remains unidentified. One to two pinch biopsies were taken from the rectum during colonoscopy. V gave up 3 bases and J gave up 0 bases, with 6 bases separating them. The length of the CDR3 is 13 residues. The germline gives CDR1 KGHSH, CDR2 LQKENI. The source of the sample is a study of pediatric ulcerative colitis. Study outcomes and limitations: Compared with controls, ulcerative colitis showed greater blood-rectum clone sharing. A couple of rectal CDR3 clonotypes occurred in all ulcerative colitis patients.

Up to 500,000 reads were sequenced per sample. The table came from immunoSEQ multiplex PCR; TCRdb's copy has only in-frame clones and leaves some out. The repertoire includes 30,000 to 40,000 clones, roughly three quarters of them detected once, and 0.85% to 1.3% sits in the top ten. The V gene is TRBV18, the J gene TRBJ2-7; D call uncertain. This TCR came from a boy between 10 and 17 years old with mild ulcerative colitis. The sequenced sample was gut tissue. The CDR3 loop is CASSPPDSYEQYF. For the CDR3, the DNA is TGTGCCAGCTCACCCCCGGACTCCTACGAGCAGTACTTC.